This passage covers 19 T cell receptor beta chains from one sample sequenced in a study of lymphopenia after photon versus proton radiotherapy. Here immunoSEQ multiplex PCR was the method, and the copy in TCRdb shows in-frame clones only, minus some. This table holds 45,000 to 65,000 clones, around 83% found once. This material consisted of peripheral blood, taken from a patient treated with photon-based radiotherapy. These receptors were obtained from a man between 45 and 60 years old with gastric cancer.

This chain links TRBV5-1 with TRBJ1-1; D perhaps matches TRBD1 (5 bases). Trimming removed 3 bases from V and 4 bases from J, with 10 bases in between. Germline V CDR1 and CDR2: SGHRS, YFSETQ. The CDR3 is 13 amino acids. CDR3 bases: TGCGCCAGCAGCTCCTCAGGGCTCACTGAAGCTTTCTTT. Residues: CASSSSGLTEAFF. The whole variable domain, remainder taken from reference TRBV5-1 and TRBJ1-1, is KAGVTQTPRYLIKTRGQQVTLSCSPISGHRSVSWYQQTPGQGLQFLFEYFSETQRNKGNFPGRFSGRQFSNSRSEMNVSTLELGDSALYLCASSSSGLTEAFFGQGTRLTVV.

This chain connects TRBV2 to TRBJ2-7, with D possibly matching TRBD2 (7 bases). The CDR3 has 13 amino acids. V dropped 3 bases and J dropped 3 bases, with 9 bases sitting between them. Germline V gives CDR1 SNHLY, CDR2 FYNNEI. CDR3 loop: CASSDGGLYEQYF. Written as DNA, the CDR3 is TGTGCCAGCAGTGACGGGGGGCTCTACGAGCAGTACTTC.

The J gene is TRBJ1-3, the V gene TRBV11-2; the D is unclear. The V end was cut by 3 bases, the J end by 0 bases, with 6 bases between. This CDR3 region has 14 residues. Germline V gene lookup returns CDR1 SGHAT and CDR2 FQNNGV. DNA of the CDR3: TGTGCCAGCAGCTTGGGCAACTCTGGAAACACCATATATTTT. This gives the protein CASSLGNSGNTIYF.

The gene calls are TRBV6-1 and TRBJ1-3; 7 nucleotides agree with TRBD1. The V and J ends lost 4 bases and 0 bases, in that order; junction bases with no gene match: 9. This CDR3 region has 17 residues. Per the germline V gene, CDR1 is MNHNS and CDR2 is SASEGT. CDR3 nucleotide sequence: TGTGCCAGCAGTGGACCCGGACAGGCCCTCTCTGGAAACACCATATATTTT. Its protein product is CASSGPGQALSGNTIYF.

A few counts support this clone. The chain employs TRBV2 and TRBJ1-1; D is possibly TRBD1 (5 bases). There are 12 residues in the CDR3. V was shortened by 4 bases and J by 6 bases, with 9 bases between the two germline ends. Germline CDR1 and CDR2: SNHLY and FYNNEI. The CDR3 region is CASSGQGPEAFF. Here the CDR3 DNA reads TGTGCCAGCAGTGGTCAGGGACCTGAAGCTTTCTTT. Full variable domain (missing parts from reference TRBV2 and TRBJ1-1): EPEVTQTPSHQVTQMGQEVILRCVPISNHLYFYWYRQILGQKVEFLVSFYNNEISEKSEIFDDQFSVERPDGSNFTLKIRSTKLEDSAMYFCASSGQGPEAFFGQGTRLTVV.

V gene TRBV6-5 combines with J gene TRBJ2-7; D remains ambiguous. Germline V gene lookup returns CDR1 MNHEY and CDR2 SVGAGI. Trimming removed 6 bases at V and 2 bases at J, with 8 bases between. The CDR3 has 12 residues. CDR3 amino acids: CASRTTTYEQYF. The CDR3 bases are TGTGCCAGCAGAACGACCACCTACGAGCAGTACTTC.

This clone appeared once. This rearrangement joins TRBV6-5 to TRBJ2-5; 12 bases are a match to TRBD1. V trimming: 6 bases; J trimming: 7 bases; junction bases outside the gene matches: 9. The CDR3 covers 15 residues. Germline lookup yields CDR1 MNHEY and CDR2 SVGAGI. The CDR3 nucleotides are TGTGCCAGCAGCTCCGGGACAGGGGGCTTGGTGACCCAGTACTTC. Translated, it gives CASSSGTGGLVTQYF.

The rearrangement uses TRBV6-5 and TRBJ2-2, with no clear D. The germline V gene has CDR1 MNHEY and CDR2 SVGAGI. The CDR3 extends over 15 amino acids. The V gene lost 0 bases and the J gene lost 1 base, with 6 bases spanning the gap. The CDR3 coding sequence is TGTGCCAGCAGTTACTCGTCCCAGAACACCGGGGAGCTGTTTTTT. It specifies CASSYSSQNTGELFF.

V usage is TRBV5-1 and J usage is TRBJ2-5; D ambiguous. The V gene lost 3 bases and the J gene lost 1 base, with 10 bases spanning the gap. Per germline, CDR1 SGHRS and CDR2 YFSETQ. The CDR3 consists of 14 residues. The CDR3 DNA is TGCGCCAGCAGCTCGGATGGGGTCCAAGAGACCCAGTACTTC. Translating it yields CASSSDGVQETQYF. The variable domain in full, completed from reference TRBV5-1 and TRBJ2-5, reads KAGVTQTPRYLIKTRGQQVTLSCSPISGHRSVSWYQQTPGQGLQFLFEYFSETQRNKGNFPGRFSGRQFSNSRSEMNVSTLELGDSALYLCASSSDGVQETQYFGPGTRLLVL.

V is TRBV19 and J is TRBJ1-2; 7 bases fit TRBD1. J was trimmed by 1 base and V by 5 bases; bases with no gene match: 7. There are 15 residues in the CDR3. The V gene's germline CDR1 is LNHDA and CDR2 SQIVND (reference sequence). The chain's CDR3 is CASSLRQGSNYGYTF. CDR3 in DNA: TGTGCCAGTAGTCTCCGACAGGGAAGTAACTATGGCTACACCTTC.

This sequence joins TRBV18 and TRBJ2-7, with D hard to call. V lost 3 bases and J 7 bases, leaving 16 bases between the germline ends. The V gene's germline CDR1 is KGHSH and CDR2 LQKENI. The CDR3 runs 14 residues. DNA of the CDR3: TGTGCCAGCTCACCCTACAAGGACGGCCCGGAGCAGTACTTC. As protein: CASSPYKDGPEQYF.

This clone is a singleton in its sample. The gene calls are TRBV5-1 and TRBJ2-2; 9 bases align to TRBD2. Per the germline V gene, CDR1 is SGHRS and CDR2 is YFSETQ. The V segment lost 4 bases and the J segment 0 bases; nucleotides outside the gene matches: 4. The CDR3 is 16 residues long. The CDR3 sequence: CASSPRLAANTGELFF. The CDR3 nucleotides are TGCGCCAGCAGCCCTAGACTAGCGGCGAACACCGGGGAGCTGTTTTTT.

The J gene is TRBJ2-5, the V gene TRBV18; no clear D gene. CDR1 is KGHSH and CDR2 is LQKENI in the germline V gene. The ends were cut back, 3 bases at V and 5 bases at J, with 10 bases in the middle. There are 13 residues in the CDR3. CDR3 in DNA: TGTGCCAGCTCACCTCCCGGCCCGGAGACCCAGTACTTC. Protein sequence: CASSPPGPETQYF.

The chain joins TRBV29-1 to TRBJ2-1; 7 bases are shared with TRBD1. Germline values: CDR1 SQVTM, CDR2 ANQGSEA. This CDR3 is built from 13 residues. V shed 5 bases, J shed 5 bases, and the junction held 6 bases outside the gene matches. For the CDR3, the DNA is TGCAGCGTTCTAGGACAGGTGCACAATGAGCAGTTCTTC. Its translation: CSVLGQVHNEQFF.

The V gene is TRBV11-2, the J gene TRBJ2-7; TRBD1 aligns across 8 bases. Germline-derived CDR1 and CDR2 are SGHAT and FQNNGV. The V segment lost 5 bases and the J segment 4 bases; nucleotides outside the gene matches: 7. The length of the CDR3 is 14 residues. DNA of the CDR3: TGTGCCAGCAGCATCGGACAGGGAAGGTACGAGCAGTACTTC. Translating it yields CASSIGQGRYEQYF.

V and J are TRBV13 and TRBJ2-1; D may match TRBD1 or TRBD2 (5 bases each). Germline values: CDR1 PRHDT, CDR2 FYEKMQ (reference sequence). The CDR3 has 16 amino acids. V lost 0 bases and J lost 12, with 21 bases in between. CDR3: CASSLGRGDSQRGQFF. CDR3 in DNA: TGTGCCAGCAGCTTAGGCCGGGGCGACAGTCAACGAGGGCAGTTCTTC.

The CDR3 DNA reads TGTGCCAGCAGCCGAGGATATAGGGCGAACACTGAAGCTTTCTTT. It specifies CASSRGYRANTEAFF. The rearrangement uses TRBV25-1 and TRBJ1-1; D call uncertain. Germline CDR1 is MGHDK and CDR2 is SYGVNS. V lost 6 bases to trimming and J lost 1 base, with 15 bases between them. This CDR3 spans 15 amino acids.

The V call is TRBV29-1, the J call TRBJ2-5; 7 nucleotides align to TRBD2. CDR3 size: 13 residues. Trimming cost V 1 base and J 5 bases; bases outside gene matches: 4. Germline loops: CDR1 SQVTM, CDR2 ANQGSEA. CDR3 DNA sequence: TGCAGCGTTGAAGTCGGGGGGTGGGAGACCCAGTACTTC. Protein product: CSVEVGGWETQYF.

The V gene is TRBV20-1, the J gene TRBJ2-1; a weak D match, TRBD2 (5 bases). In germline, CDR1 is DFQATT, CDR2 SNEGSKA (reference sequence). This CDR3 is built from 11 residues. Trimming stripped 5 bases from V and 9 bases from J, with 11 bases between. The CDR3 is CSAYLGGEQFF. DNA for the CDR3: TGCAGTGCTTACCTAGGAGGTGAGCAGTTCTTC.